This entry concerns a single T cell receptor beta chain. Its antigen remains unidentified. These data originate in a study of cytomegalovirus exposure and HLA in healthy donors. Whole-study findings and limits: Presence/absence analysis assumed near-uniform sequencing depth across donors. Later analysis associated a missense DCLRE1C variant with TCR beta V- and J-gene trimming. A prior analysis recorded that most TCR beta V segments were productive about 90% or about 30% of the time.

The CDR3 is 18 amino acids. V gave up 2 bases and J gave up 15 bases; unmatched junction bases: 20. Germline V gene data show CDR1 as MNHEY and CDR2 as SMNVEV (reference sequence). Primers for the PCR totalled 60 Vbeta and 13 Jbeta. Profiling relied on immunoSEQ multiplex PCR, and the TCRdb table lists in-frame clones only, not all of them. The data contain fewer than 250,000 clones, over 60% of them seen just once; the ten biggest clones take up approximately 1.8%. The receptor was derived from a male donor in good health and CMV-seronegative. Sequenced: PBMCs. J is TRBJ2-1 and V is TRBV27, with 12 bases matching TRBD2. The CDR3 protein is CASSLVARSSGGVAGRFF. In DNA, the CDR3 is TGTGCCAGCAGTTTAGTCGCCCGATCTAGCGGGGGGGTAGCTGGACGGTTCTTC.